Below, 32 T cell receptor beta chains from the same sample are listed, as sequenced in a study of T cell responses to AZD1222 COVID-19 vaccine. The protocol was immunoSEQ multiplex PCR, while the TCRdb copy is restricted to in-frame clones and leaves out a portion. The sample has some 180,000 clones, about nine tenths seen once. The material was peripheral blood, obtained 28 days after the second AZD1222 dose. These receptors all come from an adult who received the AZD1222 COVID-19 vaccine.

Details on this clone: A read error may account for a junction end that differs from germline. This chain uses TRBV3-1 (or the pseudogene TRBV3-2) with TRBJ1-1; D may be TRBD1 (6 bases). Germline-derived CDR1 and CDR2 are LGHDT and YNNKEL (reference sequence). CDR3 length: 14 amino acids. The CDR3 sequence: CASTQEQGNTEAFF. CDR3 DNA: TGTGCCAGCACCCAAGAACAGGGAAACACTGAAGCTTTCTTT.

The rearrangement uses TRBV7-2 and TRBJ1-2, with a tentative D call TRBD1 (6 bases). Germline CDR1 is SGHTA and CDR2 is FQGNSA. This CDR3 has 12 residues. Trimming stripped 3 bases from V and 8 bases from J, with 10 bases between. The CDR3 protein is CASSFDRRGYTF. The CDR3 DNA is TGTGCCAGCAGCTTTGACAGGAGGGGCTACACCTTC.

V usage is TRBV4-1 and J usage is TRBJ2-4, with TRBD2 identical over 14 bases. Germline CDR1 reads MGHRA; CDR2 reads YSYEKL. CDR3 length: 20 residues. Trimming removed 4 bases from V and 2 bases from J; junction bases left unmatched: 13. CDR3 protein: CASSRGSGLAGGTSKNIQYF. The CDR3 DNA follows: TGCGCCAGCAGCCGAGGAAGTGGACTAGCGGGAGGTACTTCCAAAAACATTCAGTACTTC.

This CDR3 reads CASNNRYEAFF. The DNA of the CDR3 is TGTGCCAGCAACAACAGATATGAAGCTTTCTTT. This sequence joins TRBV3-1 (or the pseudogene TRBV3-2) and TRBJ1-1; D is ambiguous. Germline V lookup: CDR1 LGHDT, CDR2 YNNKEL (reference sequence). V lost 7 bases to trimming and J lost 7 bases, with 10 bases between them. This CDR3 comprises 11 residues.

The chain couples TRBV7-8 to TRBJ2-7; TRBD1 might be the D (6 bases). V lost 0 bases and J lost 13, with 13 bases in between. The length of the CDR3 is 12 residues. The germline V gene has CDR1 SGHVS and CDR2 FQNEAQ. CDR3 nucleotides: TGTGCCAGCAGCTTAGCGCAGGGGCGTATTTACTTC. The encoded protein is CASSLAQGRIYF.

The gene calls are TRBV28 and TRBJ1-2; D remains unclear. This CDR3 is 14 amino acids long. V lost 5 bases, J lost 1 base, and 11 bases lay in between. Germline V gene data show CDR1 as MDHEN and CDR2 as SYDVKM. The DNA of the CDR3 is TGTGCCAGCAGTGAGACCGGGGATAACTATGGCTACACCTTC. Its protein is CASSETGDNYGYTF.

This clone was picked up one time. The chain carries TRBV29-1 and TRBJ1-2, with 7 bases that match TRBD1. The CDR3 totals 12 residues. In germline, CDR1 is SQVTM, CDR2 ANQGSEA. The ends lost 7 bases at V and 7 bases at J; junction bases unmatched: 9. CDR3 coding DNA: TGCAGCGGCGTATCGACAGGGAGTGGCTACACCTTC. This translates into CSGVSTGSGYTF. Complete variable domain (other parts from reference TRBV29-1 and TRBJ1-2): SAVISQKPSRDICQRGTSLTIQCQVDSQVTMMFWYRQQPGQSLTLIATANQGSEATYESGFVIDKFPISRPNLTFSTLTVSNMSPEDSSIYLCSGVSTGSGYTFGSGTRLTVV.

The chain joins TRBV19 to TRBJ2-1; tentatively, D is TRBD1 or TRBD2 (5 bases each). Germline-derived CDR1 and CDR2 are LNHDA and SQIVND (reference sequence). Trimming removed 3 bases at V and 2 bases at J, with 14 bases between. The CDR3 consists of 16 residues. This CDR3 reads CASSIGVGVTYNEQFF. CDR3 nucleotides: TGTGCCAGTAGTATCGGGGTGGGGGTTACCTACAATGAGCAGTTCTTC.

This chain uses TRBV7-9 with TRBJ1-2; TRBD1 matches at 8 bases. J was trimmed by 6 bases and V by 7 bases; bases with no gene match: 13. Looked up from germline, CDR1 is SEHNR and CDR2 is FQNEAQ (reference sequence). The CDR3 extends over 15 amino acids. The CDR3 loop is CASTRDQDRANGYTF. As DNA, the CDR3 is TGTGCCAGCACCCGGGACCAGGACAGGGCAAATGGCTACACCTTC.

This clone was counted once. This chain uses TRBV27 with TRBJ1-1, with D possibly TRBD1 on 6 matching bases. With 3 bases removed from V and 2 bases from J, the gap between germline ends came to 10 bases. Germline V gene lookup returns CDR1 MNHEY and CDR2 SMNVEV (reference sequence). The CDR3 runs 14 residues. CDR3 DNA: TGTGCCAGCAGTTTCCGGGACACCAACACTGAAGCTTTCTTT. This translates into CASSFRDTNTEAFF.

The chain has TRBV10-3 and TRBJ2-1, with TRBD2 matching 13 bases. V lost 6 bases and J lost 7; bases outside the gene matches: 3. The germline CDR1 and CDR2 sequences are ENHRY and SYGVKD. The CDR3 runs to 14 residues. The CDR3 coding sequence is TGTGCCATCAGGGGACTAGCGGGGCGAAATGAGCAGTTCTTC. Protein: CAIRGLAGRNEQFF.

This chain links TRBV27 with TRBJ1-5; 9 positions match TRBD1. CDR1 is MNHEY, CDR2 SMNVEV, per germline (reference sequence). V dropped 3 bases and J dropped 4; count of bases not matched to a gene: 4. CDR3 length equals 15 residues. The CDR3 bases are TGTGCCAGCAGTTTTCAGACAGGGGGGAATCAGCCCCAGCATTTT. It specifies CASSFQTGGNQPQHF.

The chain carries TRBV24-1 and TRBJ2-3; D unclear. Germline loops: CDR1 KGHDR, CDR2 SFDVKD. CDR3 size: 15 residues. The germline V and J ends were trimmed by 5 bases and 2 bases, with 13 bases remaining between them. DNA for the CDR3: TGTGCCACCAGTGGTTCATACGAGAACACAGATACGCAGTATTTT. Residues: CATSGSYENTDTQYF.

The V and J genes are TRBV18 and TRBJ2-1; 8 bases map to TRBD2. This CDR3 comprises 17 residues. Germline assignment: CDR1 KGHSH and CDR2 LQKENI. J gave up 5 bases and V 2 bases, and 11 bases lay outside the gene matches. This CDR3 reads CASSPRSGSGGDNEQFF. CDR3 DNA sequence: TGTGCCAGCTCACCAAGATCGGGATCGGGGGGGGACAATGAGCAGTTCTTC.

About this clone itself: Other DNA sequences of this sample code for an identical CDR3. The chain has TRBV5-1 and TRBJ1-4, with TRBD1 identical over 8 bases. CDR1 is SGHRS and CDR2 is YFSETQ in the germline V gene. The CDR3 is 14 amino acids. Trimming at V came to 1 base and at J to 5 bases, leaving 1 base not matched to a gene. The CDR3 DNA reads TGCGCCAGCAGCTTGACAGGGGGGAATGAAAAACTGTTTTTT. Translation: CASSLTGGNEKLFF.

The chain employs TRBV19 and TRBJ2-2; D might be TRBD1 (5 bases). The V end lost 10 bases, the J end lost 1 base, and 10 bases lay between the germline ends. Germline values: CDR1 LNHDA, CDR2 SQIVND (reference sequence). The CDR3 extends over 13 amino acids. The CDR3 bases are TGTGCCACCCAGACAGTGAACACCGGGGAGCTGTTTTTT. Translation gives CATQTVNTGELFF.

This rearrangement joins TRBV18 to TRBJ1-5; TRBD1 might be the D (5 bases). CDR3 size: 16 residues. Germline V CDR1 and CDR2: KGHSH, LQKENI. V shed 1 base and J shed 5 bases, with 15 bases lying between them. The CDR3 is CASSPRGDSVDQPQHF. In DNA, the CDR3 is TGTGCCAGCTCACCACGGGGCGACAGTGTCGATCAGCCCCAGCATTTT.

The chain carries TRBV7-8 and TRBJ1-2; D gene unclear. Germline CDR1 is SGHVS and CDR2 is FQNEAQ. Deletions cut 4 bases from V and 6 bases from J, with 18 bases between. This CDR3 has 15 residues. CDR3 sequence: CASSSLASVTNGYTF. The DNA of the CDR3 is TGTGCCAGCAGCTCCCTAGCAAGCGTAACTAATGGCTACACCTTC.

The J gene is TRBJ2-4, the V gene TRBV4-1, with D maybe TRBD2 (7 bases). Germline CDR1 is MGHRA and CDR2 is YSYEKL. V lost 4 bases, J lost 6 bases, and 28 bases lay in between. This CDR3 spans 19 amino acids. This CDR3 is CASSLPPGGLSTTRNIQYF. In nucleotides, the CDR3 is TGCGCCAGCAGCCTTCCGCCGGGGGGCCTATCTACGACAAGAAACATTCAGTACTTC.

This chain joins TRBV5-1 and TRBJ2-3; the match to TRBD2 covers 7 bases. This CDR3 region has 15 residues. CDR1 is SGHRS, CDR2 YFSETQ, per germline. Losses at the gene ends were 0 bases for V and 6 bases for J; bases not matched to a gene: 7. The CDR3 is CASSLVAGGLDTQYF. The CDR3 region has the DNA TGCGCCAGCAGCTTGGTTGCCGGGGGGTTGGATACGCAGTATTTT.

The CDR3 sequence is CASRTGVGEQYF. In nucleotides, the CDR3 is TGTGCCAGCAGAACAGGGGTGGGCGAGCAGTACTTC. This rearrangement joins TRBV6-5 to TRBJ2-7; 7 bases line up with TRBD1. Trimming removed 6 bases from V and 6 bases from J; junction bases left unmatched: 5. The CDR3 spans 12 residues. Germline CDR1 reads MNHEY; CDR2 reads SVGAGI.

The chain combines TRBV19 with TRBJ1-5, with 9 nucleotides matching TRBD1. The CDR3 contains 16 residues. The germline V gene encodes CDR1 LNHDA and CDR2 SQIVND (reference sequence). The J segment lost 2 bases and the V segment lost 5 bases, leaving 7 bases of the junction unmatched. CDR3 bases: TGTGCCAGTAGTCACAGGAGGACAGGGGGCAATCAGCCCCAGCATTTT. It codes for CASSHRRTGGNQPQHF.

The rearrangement uses TRBV18 and TRBJ2-5; 7 bases are a match to TRBD1. Germline CDR1 is KGHSH and CDR2 is LQKENI. The CDR3 runs to 16 residues. V trimming: 4 bases; J trimming: 5 bases; junction bases outside the gene matches: 13. Written as DNA, the CDR3 is TGTGCCAGCTCACGTTCGGCGACAGGGTTGATGGAGACCCAGTACTTC. Translated, it gives CASSRSATGLMETQYF.

The chain uses TRBV4-3 and TRBJ1-4; TRBD1 agrees at 9 bases. Per germline, CDR1 LGHNA and CDR2 YSLEER. The V segment lost 3 bases and the J segment 10 bases; nucleotides outside the gene matches: 3. The CDR3 contains 13 residues. The CDR3 is CASSHPGQGKLFF. The CDR3, as DNA: TGCGCCAGCAGCCATCCGGGACAGGGAAAACTGTTTTTT.

The chain has TRBV11-2 and TRBJ2-2; 16 bases match TRBD2. With 3 bases clipped from V and 7 bases from J, the junction kept 2 bases outside the gene matches. The CDR3 spans 16 residues. Germline CDR1 and CDR2: SGHAT and FQNNGV. Written as DNA, the CDR3 is TGTGCCAGCAGCTTGGGACTAGCGGGGGGGTTCGGGGAGCTGTTTTTT. Its protein is CASSLGLAGGFGELFF.

The genes are TRBV28 and TRBJ2-4; maybe TRBD1 (6 bases). The ends were cut back, 5 bases at V and 0 bases at J, with 26 bases in the middle. Per the germline V gene, CDR1 is MDHEN and CDR2 is SYDVKM. The CDR3 is made up of 20 amino acids. The DNA for the CDR3 is TGTGCCAGCAGTCAGCCAGGGGTACCAAGACTTCCATTAGCCAAAAACATTCAGTACTTC. Translating gives CASSQPGVPRLPLAKNIQYF.

The chain uses TRBV12-3 or TRBV12-4 and TRBJ1-1; maybe TRBD1 (5 bases). The ends were cut back, 2 bases at V and 4 bases at J, with 5 bases in the middle. CDR3 size: 12 residues. Here the CDR3 reads CASSLTGTEAFF. The CDR3 nucleotides read TGTGCCAGCAGTTTAACAGGCACTGAAGCTTTCTTT.

This clone was seen just once. V and J are TRBV3-1 (or the pseudogene TRBV3-2) and TRBJ1-2, with D perhaps TRBD1 (6 bases). V was cut by 0 bases and J by 7 bases, with 15 bases left in between. CDR1 is LGHDT and CDR2 is YNNKEL in the germline V gene (reference sequence). The CDR3 runs to 15 residues. DNA for the CDR3: TGTGCCAGCAGCCAAGAGGGCCAGGGGAATTCTGGCTACACCTTC. Its protein product is CASSQEGQGNSGYTF.

The rearrangement uses TRBV23-1 and TRBJ2-2; 7 nucleotides agree with TRBD1. TRBV23-1 is annotated as an ORF whose role is uncertain. The CDR3 loop spans 15 amino acids. V lost 2 bases to trimming and J lost 7 bases; unmatched junction nucleotides: 7. In nucleotides, the CDR3 is TGCGCCAGCAGTCAAGTGACAGGGATCAGCGGGGAGCTGTTTTTT. As protein: CASSQVTGISGELFF.

The V call is TRBV7-9, the J call TRBJ1-5; 7 nucleotides agree with TRBD1. V gave up 0 bases and J gave up 6 bases; unmatched junction bases: 11. Germline CDR1 is SEHNR and CDR2 is FQNEAQ (reference sequence). The CDR3 spans 17 residues. The CDR3 protein is CASSLARGSGGRQPQHF. CDR3 nucleotide sequence: TGTGCCAGCAGCTTAGCTCGGGGATCAGGGGGTCGTCAGCCCCAGCATTTT.

The V and J genes are TRBV7-3 and TRBJ2-1; 13 bases line up with TRBD2. Trimming took 4 bases from V and 6 from J; bases not matched to a gene: 6. The germline V gene has CDR1 SGHTA and CDR2 FQGTGA. The CDR3 has 16 residues. CDR3 sequence: CASSSGTSGVSNEQFF. CDR3 DNA: TGTGCCAGCAGCTCCGGGACTAGCGGGGTAAGCAATGAGCAGTTCTTC. Combining the CDR3 with reference TRBV7-3 and TRBJ2-1 gives the whole variable domain GAGVSQTPSNKVTEKGKYVELRCDPISGHTALYWYRQSLGQGPEFLIYFQGTGAADDSGLPNDRFFAVRPEGSVSTLKIQRTERGDSAVYLCASSSGTSGVSNEQFFGPGTRLTVL.

This clone has only one observation. The chain couples TRBV6-5 to TRBJ2-5; D may be TRBD1 (5 bases). The CDR3 spans 14 residues. Trimming pared 0 bases from V and 5 bases from J, leaving 10 bases between. Germline assignment: CDR1 MNHEY and CDR2 SVGAGI. CDR3 region: CASSYSGVVETQYF. The CDR3, as DNA: TGTGCCAGCAGTTACTCAGGGGTGGTTGAGACCCAGTACTTC.